This entry is about one T cell receptor (beta chain). Participants were placed into cohorts based on the clinical history they reported. How the authors handled the data: Estimation of nucleated cell counts was performed using reference gene primer amplification. This table comes from immunoSEQ multiplex PCR, and its TCRdb copy is limited to in-frame clones, with some not included. V and J calls and clone size are given by that table; D and trimming were obtained from the DNA. This table holds 250,000 to 350,000 clones, roughly 85% found once. This record belongs to a study of blood T cell repertoires in COVID-19. This clonotype was obtained from a woman in her 30s who had recovered from COVID-19. Material: PBMCs or T cells enriched from blood (not recorded which).

CDR3 loop: CASSQEDSGGHRGELFF. DNA of the CDR3: TGTGCCAGCAGCCAAGAAGACAGCGGGGGCCATCGCGGGGAGCTGTTTTTT. J is TRBJ2-2 and V is TRBV14, with 8 bases aligning to TRBD2. This CDR3 spans 17 amino acids. The germline gives CDR1 SGHDN, CDR2 FVKESK. Germline trimming cut 0 bases from V and 7 bases from J; bases unmatched to any gene: 10.